The sequence of this T cell receptor beta chain was determined in a study of cytomegalovirus exposure and HLA in healthy donors. Study findings and constraints: The authors later linked a missense DCLRE1C variant to TCR beta V- and J-gene trimming. Previously analyzed data showed that most TCR beta V segments were productive at a frequency of about 87% or about 30%. Sequencing probably produced one cluster of sequence variants that were highly shared.

60 Vbeta and 13 Jbeta primers were used in PCR. This table comes from immunoSEQ multiplex PCR, and its TCRdb copy is limited to in-frame clones, with some not included. The data contain 100,000 to 150,000 clones, 76% of them singletons. Comments on this clone: Its target is not known.

Germline loops: CDR1 MNHEY, CDR2 SMNVEV (reference sequence). Losses at the gene ends were 9 bases for V and 0 bases for J; bases not matched to a gene: 17. The CDR3 has 19 residues. The source of this sequence is a man between 45 and 60 years old in good health and CMV-seronegative. The chain uses TRBV27 and TRBJ1-5, with 10 bases aligning to TRBD1. The sequenced sample was PBMCs. CDR3 coding DNA: TGTGCCAGGATGCCCTGGACAGGGGGACACGAGAATAGCAATCAGCCCCAGCATTTT. This codes for CARMPWTGGHENSNQPQHF.